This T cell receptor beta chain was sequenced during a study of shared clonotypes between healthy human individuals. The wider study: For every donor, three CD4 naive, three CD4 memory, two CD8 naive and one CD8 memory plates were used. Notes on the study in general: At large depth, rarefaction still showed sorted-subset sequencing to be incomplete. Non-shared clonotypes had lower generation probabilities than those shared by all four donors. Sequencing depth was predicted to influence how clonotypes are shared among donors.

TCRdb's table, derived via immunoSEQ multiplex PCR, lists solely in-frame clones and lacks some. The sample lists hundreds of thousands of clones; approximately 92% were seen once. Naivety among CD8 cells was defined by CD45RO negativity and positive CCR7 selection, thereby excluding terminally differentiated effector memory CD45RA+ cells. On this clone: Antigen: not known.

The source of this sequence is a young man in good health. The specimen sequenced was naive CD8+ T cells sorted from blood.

The CDR3: CAISGAGTSGTDTQYF. CDR3 in DNA: TGTGCCATCAGTGGAGCCGGGACTAGCGGAACAGATACGCAGTATTTT. V usage is TRBV10-3 and J usage is TRBJ2-3; 11 bases fit TRBD2. Trimming removed 4 bases from V and 3 bases from J; junction bases left unmatched: 6. CDR1 and CDR2 from the germline V gene are ENHRY and SYGVKD. This CDR3 spans 16 amino acids.